The 28 T cell receptor beta chains in this list originate from one sample, sequenced in a study of T cells after yellow fever vaccination. TCRdb analysed the 5' RACE reads with MiXCR anew, one entry per CDR3 protein. Of 300,000 to 350,000 distinct CDR3 sequences listed, around 10% are singletons. The material was CD4+ T cells sorted from PBMCs, obtained 45 days after the yellow fever booster vaccination. These TCRs come from a man between 18 and 35 years old who received the YFV17D yellow fever vaccine.

The rearrangement joins TRBV7-9 to TRBJ2-5; perhaps TRBD1 as D (5 bases). This CDR3 region has 15 residues. The germline V gene encodes CDR1 SEHNR and CDR2 FQNEAQ (reference sequence). The V end was cut by 5 bases, the J end by 3 bases, with 16 bases between. In DNA form, the CDR3 reads TGTGCCAGCAGCCCGCGACAGCGTCTGAAAGAGACCCAGTACTTC. Amino acid sequence: CASSPRQRLKETQYF.

The sample holds a few counts of this clonotype. This rearrangement joins TRBV12-3 or TRBV12-4 to TRBJ2-4, with 8 nucleotides matching TRBD2. Trimming at V came to 6 bases and at J to 7 bases, leaving 8 bases not matched to a gene. CDR3 size: 14 residues. In nucleotides, the CDR3 is TGTGCCAGCAGCGCGGGGGGCCTAGGTAACATTCAGTACTTC. It encodes CASSAGGLGNIQYF.

The J gene is TRBJ2-3, the V gene TRBV9; 10 nucleotides agree with TRBD2. The CDR3 length is 15 residues. The V segment lost 4 bases and the J segment 4 bases; nucleotides outside the gene matches: 6. The germline V gene encodes CDR1 SGDLS and CDR2 YYNGEE. CDR3 amino acids: CASSRSGGASDTQYF. CDR3 DNA sequence: TGTGCCAGCAGCCGAAGCGGGGGGGCTTCAGATACGCAGTATTTT.

This rearrangement joins TRBV18 to TRBJ2-3; 8 nucleotides agree with TRBD1. Germline V gene sequence: CDR1 KGHSH, CDR2 LQKENI. V gave up 3 bases and J gave up 3 bases; unmatched junction bases: 8. The CDR3 sequence is 16 residues long. CDR3 nucleotides: TGTGCCAGCTCACCCTTGGCCAGGGGGCGAACAGATACGCAGTATTTT. The encoded protein is CASSPLARGRTDTQYF.

This clonotype has only a few counts. The rearrangement links TRBV12-3 or TRBV12-4 to TRBJ1-5; the D is unclear. Trimming shortened V by 6 bases and J by 3 bases, and 12 bases separated the two germline ends. This CDR3 region has 14 residues. The CDR3 loop is CASSFLNLNQPQHF. The CDR3 region has the DNA TGTGCCAGCAGCTTCCTGAACCTCAATCAGCCCCAGCATTTT.

The chain uses TRBV7-2 and TRBJ2-6, with D tentatively TRBD1 or TRBD2 (5 bases each). Between the trimmed V and J ends, which lost 1 base and 0 bases, there was a span of 13 bases. CDR3 length equals 18 residues. Germline-derived CDR1 and CDR2 are SGHTA and FQGNSA. The CDR3 DNA follows: TGTGCCAGCAGCTTAGGGCCGGGACGCCGCTCTGGGGCCAACGTCCTGACTTTC. Translated: CASSLGPGRRSGANVLTF.

V is TRBV6-2 or TRBV6-3 and J is TRBJ1-2; no definite D call. CDR3 length: 13 amino acids. V was shortened by 6 bases and J by 4 bases, with 12 bases between the two germline ends. Germline CDR1 MNHEY, CDR2 SVGEGT. CDR3 sequence: CASRTTFRYGYTF. In DNA, the CDR3 is TGTGCCAGCAGAACGACATTCCGCTATGGCTACACCTTC.

This clonotype was seen a few times. This sequence joins TRBV29-1 and TRBJ1-4; D is unresolved. Germline V gene data show CDR1 as SQVTM and CDR2 as ANQGSEA. Trimming shortened V by 0 bases and J by 5 bases, and 13 bases separated the two germline ends. The CDR3 has 15 amino acids. Here the CDR3 DNA reads TGCAGCGTTGAAGAGGCCAACCCTGTGAATGAAAAACTGTTTTTT. It specifies CSVEEANPVNEKLFF.

V usage is TRBV4-2 and J usage is TRBJ2-3; the D gene is possibly TRBD1 (5 bases). The CDR3 has 15 residues. From germline, CDR1 is LGHNA and CDR2 YNFKEQ. The V and J ends lost 0 bases and 4 bases respectively, with 11 bases between them. The CDR3 DNA reads as TGTGCCAGCAGCCAAGAGGGGTCAGGGCCAGATACGCAGTATTTT. Translated, it gives CASSQEGSGPDTQYF.

The gene calls are TRBV27 and TRBJ2-3; possibly TRBD1 for D (6 bases). The germline gives CDR1 MNHEY, CDR2 SMNVEV (reference sequence). This CDR3 region has 15 residues. Trimming pared 6 bases from V and 3 bases from J, leaving 16 bases between. CDR3 sequence (DNA): TGTGCCAGCAGCCATGGGCAGGGGTGGACAGATACGCAGTATTTT. Protein product: CASSHGQGWTDTQYF.

This clonotype was seen only a few times. The chain uses TRBV2 and TRBJ2-7, with TRBD2 identical over 8 bases. The trim removed 7 bases at V and 6 bases at J, leaving 14 bases unmatched. The CDR3 contains 15 residues. In germline, CDR1 is SNHLY, CDR2 FYNNEI. The CDR3 protein is CASKVRAGAEVEQYF. CDR3 DNA: TGTGCCAGCAAGGTCCGAGCGGGGGCGGAGGTCGAGCAGTACTTC.

The V call is TRBV6-2 or TRBV6-3, the J call TRBJ2-7; 10 bases agree with TRBD2. V gave up 6 bases and J gave up 1 base; unmatched junction bases: 3. CDR3 size: 14 residues. The germline V gene encodes CDR1 MNHEY and CDR2 SVGEGT. CDR3 in amino acids: CASRPSGGSYEQYV. The CDR3 region has the DNA TGTGCCAGCAGACCTAGCGGGGGTTCCTACGAGCAGTACGTC.

This clonotype was seen repeatedly, ten times or more. The rearrangement joins TRBV6-5 to TRBJ2-3; tentative D call: TRBD1 (5 bases). The CDR3 consists of 14 residues. In germline, CDR1 is MNHEY, CDR2 SVGAGI. V was trimmed by 6 bases and J by 2 bases, leaving 12 bases between them. CDR3 nucleotide sequence: TGTGCCAGCAGACCCAGACAGCCCACAGATACGCAGTATTTT. This gives the protein CASRPRQPTDTQYF.

The chain links TRBV7-8 to TRBJ2-1, with TRBD2 as a possible D gene (6 bases). Germline loops: CDR1 SGHVS, CDR2 FQNEAQ. The CDR3 is 16 residues long. Trimming stripped 1 base from V and 2 bases from J, with 12 bases between. CDR3 sequence: CASSLVGGVAYNEQFF. The DNA for the CDR3 is TGTGCCAGCAGCTTAGTAGGAGGGGTCGCCTACAATGAGCAGTTCTTC.

The J gene is TRBJ2-6, the V gene TRBV18; D perhaps matches TRBD1 (6 bases). V shed 4 bases and J shed 0 bases, with 13 bases lying between them. The CDR3 is made up of 17 amino acids. Germline CDR1 and CDR2: KGHSH and LQKENI. This CDR3 is CASSLGETGSGANVLTF. CDR3 DNA sequence: TGTGCCAGCTCACTAGGGGAGACAGGCTCTGGGGCCAACGTCCTGACTTTC. The full variable domain, in which reference TRBV18 and TRBJ2-6 provide the parts outside the CDR3, is NAGVMQNPRHLVRRRGQEARLRCSPMKGHSHVYWYRQLPEEGLKFMVYLQKENIIDESGMPKERFSAEFPKEGPSILRIQQVVRGDSAAYFCASSLGETGSGANVLTFGAGSRLTVL.

The V call is TRBV7-2, the J call TRBJ1-3; the D gene is possibly TRBD1 (5 bases). Germline V CDR1 and CDR2: SGHTA, FQGNSA. V was clipped by 5 bases and J by 0 bases, with 11 bases between them. The CDR3 is 15 amino acids. The CDR3 sequence: CASSLDSPSGNTIYF. The CDR3 region has the DNA TGTGCCAGCAGCCTAGACAGCCCCTCTGGAAACACCATATATTTT.

This clonotype was observed a handful of times. V usage is TRBV10-3 and J usage is TRBJ2-2, with D unresolved. Germline loops: CDR1 ENHRY, CDR2 SYGVKD. The length of the CDR3 is 14 residues. The V end lost 6 bases, the J end lost 0 bases, and 8 bases lay between the germline ends. The CDR3 reads CAIRASANTGELFF. The CDR3 DNA sequence: TGTGCCATCAGGGCCAGCGCGAACACCGGGGAGCTGTTTTTT.

Many counts were recorded for this clonotype. The chain uses TRBV7-9 and TRBJ2-2; either TRBD1 or TRBD2 may supply D (5 bases each). Trimming cost V 4 bases and J 7 bases, with 16 bases left between them. CDR3 length: 15 residues. Germline V gene lookup returns CDR1 SEHNR and CDR2 FQNEAQ (reference sequence). The CDR3 DNA reads as TGTGCCAGCAGCTCCCCGGGGCTTCGGAGCGGGGAGCTGTTTTTT. Protein product: CASSSPGLRSGELFF.

The chain couples TRBV6-2 or TRBV6-3 to TRBJ2-7; 9 nucleotides match TRBD1. Looked up from germline, CDR1 is MNHEY and CDR2 is SVGEGT. The J segment lost 1 base and the V segment lost 5 bases, leaving 6 bases of the junction unmatched. This CDR3 has 15 residues. The CDR3: CASSPPGTGSYEQYV. CDR3 DNA: TGTGCCAGCAGTCCCCCCGGGACAGGGTCCTACGAGCAGTACGTC.

This clonotype was seen more than once but under ten times. V usage is TRBV7-9 and J usage is TRBJ2-5, with TRBD2 identical over 9 bases. The CDR3 runs 16 residues. Germline V gene data show CDR1 as SEHNR and CDR2 as FQNEAQ (reference sequence). Trimming took 3 bases from V and 4 from J; bases not matched to a gene: 9. Here the CDR3 DNA reads TGTGCCAGCAGCTTGCCGCTAGCGGGGATGGGAGAGACCCAGTACTTC. Amino acid sequence: CASSLPLAGMGETQYF. Full variable domain (missing parts from reference TRBV7-9 and TRBJ2-5): DTGVSQNPRHKITKRGQNVTFRCDPISEHNRLYWYRQTLGQGPEFLTYFQNEAQLEKSRLLSDRFSAERPKGSFSTLEIQRTEQGDSAMYLCASSLPLAGMGETQYFGPGTRLLVL.

This clonotype has a handful of counts. The V and J genes are TRBV4-2 and TRBJ2-1; D may be TRBD1 (5 bases). Trimming took 5 bases from V and 9 from J, leaving 8 bases between them. Germline values: CDR1 LGHNA, CDR2 YNFKEQ. The CDR3 covers 11 residues. CDR3 in DNA: TGTGCCAGCAGCGACAGAGGTGAGCAGTTCTTC. This codes for CASSDRGEQFF.

This clonotype came up many times. The J gene is TRBJ1-5, the V gene TRBV20-1; D might be TRBD1 (6 bases). Germline-derived CDR1 and CDR2 are DFQATT and SNEGSKA (reference sequence). V was trimmed by 2 bases and J by 0 bases, leaving 14 bases between them. The CDR3 has 16 residues. This chain's CDR3 is CSARQGMGYSNQPQHF. CDR3 DNA: TGCAGTGCTAGACAGGGGATGGGCTATAGCAATCAGCCCCAGCATTTT.

The chain employs TRBV6-2 or TRBV6-3 and TRBJ2-2; the D gene is possibly TRBD1 (7 bases). Trimming took off 2 bases at V and 7 bases at J, with 17 bases between the two ends. The CDR3 has 16 residues. Germline CDR1 is MNHEY and CDR2 is SVGEGT. Written as DNA, the CDR3 is TGTGCCAGCAGTTACCTATCCAGGGGGGTTATCGGGGAGCTGTTTTTT. Translation: CASSYLSRGVIGELFF.

Only a few counts were recorded for this clonotype. The chain couples TRBV7-2 to TRBJ1-5; no firm D call. Trimming left V 1 base short and J 5 bases short, with 6 bases between. Germline-derived CDR1 and CDR2 are SGHTA and FQGNSA. This CDR3 has 13 amino acids. The CDR3 DNA follows: TGTGCCAGCAGCTTAGGGGTTGATCAGCCCCAGCATTTT. This sequence encodes CASSLGVDQPQHF. The full variable domain, rest sourced from reference TRBV7-2 and TRBJ1-5, is GAGVSQSPSNKVTEKGKDVELRCDPISGHTALYWYRQSLGQGLEFLIYFQGNSAPDKSGLPSDRFSAERTGGSVSTLTIQRTQQEDSAVYLCASSLGVDQPQHFGDGTRLSIL.

The chain has TRBV7-3 and TRBJ2-7, with D uncertain. Germline lookup yields CDR1 SGHTA and CDR2 FQGTGA. This CDR3 comprises 12 residues. V shed 2 bases and J shed 3 bases, with 5 bases lying between them. CDR3 loop: CASSLPDYEQYV. CDR3 DNA sequence: TGTGCCAGCAGCTTACCGGACTACGAGCAGTACGTC.

The rearrangement joins TRBV6-6 to TRBJ2-1; possibly TRBD2 for D (6 bases). The V gene lost 6 bases and the J gene lost 3 bases, with 12 bases spanning the gap. CDR1 MNHNY and CDR2 SVGAGI come from the germline V gene (reference sequence). The length of the CDR3 is 14 residues. DNA of the CDR3: TGTGCCAGCAGCCTCCTAGCGCGCTACAATGAGCAGTTCTTC. Amino acids: CASSLLARYNEQFF.

This clonotype was detected ten times or more. The chain carries TRBV7-2 and TRBJ2-3; perhaps TRBD2 as D (6 bases). The CDR3 totals 16 residues. With 1 base removed from V and 2 bases from J, the gap between germline ends came to 13 bases. Germline CDR1 SGHTA, CDR2 FQGNSA. The CDR3 protein is CASSLGAGTHTDTQYF. CDR3 in DNA: TGTGCCAGCAGCTTAGGTGCGGGGACGCACACAGATACGCAGTATTTT.

This clonotype appeared once. Given a much more abundant clone one base away, this may be a read error. The chain uses TRBV7-2 and TRBJ2-3; TRBD2 is a possible D gene (7 bases). V lost 4 bases and J lost 7, with 21 bases in between. Germline CDR1 SGHTA, CDR2 FQGNSA. The CDR3 sequence is 16 residues long. The CDR3 loop is CASSSGAGASAYTQYF. The DNA for the CDR3 is TGTGCCAGCAGCTCCGGGGCGGGGGCTAGCGCATATACGCAGTATTTT.